This is a list of T cell receptor beta chains from one sample in a study of PD-1 blockade in classical Hodgkin lymphoma. TCRdb's table, derived via immunoSEQ multiplex PCR, lists solely in-frame clones and lacks some. This table has about 72,000 clones, about 92% appearing once. The specimen comprised peripheral blood mononuclear cells (PBMCs), sampled at baseline. These TCRs come from a human donor with classical Hodgkin lymphoma. CDR3s include the opening cysteine and the closing phenylalanine or tryptophan. The D gene is left open where the match is weak. Not all rows give a size; the values are once, few, many and, for expanded clones, a class.

abundance: .; j_gene: TRBJ2-7; v_gene: TRBV6-1; d_gene: TRBD2; CDR3aa: CASNLGTSYEQYF; CDR3nt: TGTGCCAGCAATCTCGGGACTAGCTACGAGCAGTACTTC
abundance: .; j_gene: TRBJ2-5; v_gene: TRBV19; d_gene: .; CDR3aa: CASSIEAGKYQETQYF; CDR3nt: TGTGCCAGTAGTATAGAGGCGGGGAAGTACCAAGAGACCCAGTACTTC
abundance: .; j_gene: TRBJ1-5; v_gene: TRBV30; d_gene: .; CDR3aa: CAWSAGGNQPQHF; CDR3nt: TGTGCCTGGAGTGCGGGTGGCAATCAGCCCCAGCATTTT
abundance: .; j_gene: TRBJ1-2; v_gene: TRBV7-3; d_gene: TRBD1; CDR3aa: CASSRRTRDRGNYGYTF; CDR3nt: TGTGCCAGCAGCCGAAGGACCCGGGACAGGGGCAACTATGGCTACACCTTC
abundance: .; j_gene: TRBJ1-6; v_gene: TRBV5-6; d_gene: .; CDR3aa: CASSIVIPGYNSPLHF; CDR3nt: TGTGCCAGCAGCATAGTGATTCCGGGATATAATTCACCCCTCCACTTT
abundance: once; j_gene: TRBJ2-3; v_gene: TRBV2; d_gene: TRBD2; CDR3aa: CASSEVLVAGATTDTQYF; CDR3nt: TGTGCCAGCAGTGAAGTCCTTGTAGCGGGAGCTACCACAGATACGCAGTATTTT
abundance: .; j_gene: TRBJ2-7; v_gene: TRBV4-3; d_gene: .; CDR3aa: CASSPGTGTYEQYF; CDR3nt: TGCGCCAGCAGCCCAGGGACTGGGACCTACGAGCAGTACTTC
abundance: .; j_gene: TRBJ2-1; v_gene: TRBV18; d_gene: .; CDR3aa: CASSPLFSSYNEQFF; CDR3nt: TGTGCCAGCTCACCACTCTTCAGCTCCTACAATGAGCAGTTCTTC
abundance: once; j_gene: TRBJ2-5; v_gene: TRBV6-1; d_gene: .; CDR3aa: CASSEGAVWRETQYF; CDR3nt: TGTGCCAGCAGTGAGGGGGCAGTCTGGAGGGAGACCCAGTACTTC
abundance: .; j_gene: TRBJ1-5; v_gene: TRBV9; d_gene: .; CDR3aa: CASSVGYSNQPQHF; CDR3nt: TGTGCCAGCAGCGTAGGGTATAGCAATCAGCCCCAGCATTTT
abundance: .; j_gene: TRBJ2-7; v_gene: TRBV15; d_gene: .; CDR3aa: CATSRGATSDEQYF; CDR3nt: TGTGCCACCAGCAGGGGGGCTACTAGTGATGAGCAGTACTTC
abundance: .; j_gene: TRBJ2-5; v_gene: TRBV28; d_gene: .; CDR3aa: CASSFSQETQYF; CDR3nt: TGTGCCAGCAGTTTTAGCCAAGAGACCCAGTACTTC
abundance: .; j_gene: TRBJ1-5; v_gene: TRBV18; d_gene: TRBD1; CDR3aa: CASSEGQGWNQPQHF; CDR3nt: TGTGCCAGCTCGGAAGGACAGGGATGGAATCAGCCCCAGCATTTT
abundance: .; j_gene: TRBJ1-1; v_gene: TRBV5-1; d_gene: .; CDR3aa: CASSKGTSTEAFF; CDR3nt: TGCGCCAGCAGTAAGGGGACTTCCACTGAAGCTTTCTTT
abundance: few; j_gene: TRBJ2-6; v_gene: TRBV25-1; d_gene: .; CDR3aa: CASSAPLGANVLTF; CDR3nt: TGTGCCAGCAGTGCTCCTCTTGGGGCCAACGTCCTGACTTTC
abundance: .; j_gene: TRBJ2-1; v_gene: TRBV5-8; d_gene: TRBD2; CDR3aa: CASSLWLAGYNEQFF; CDR3nt: TGTGCCAGCAGCTTATGGCTAGCGGGGTACAATGAGCAGTTCTTC
abundance: .; j_gene: TRBJ2-7; v_gene: TRBV30; d_gene: TRBD1; CDR3aa: CAWAGQGGRTYEQYF; CDR3nt: TGTGCCTGGGCGGGACAGGGCGGACGGACCTACGAGCAGTACTTC
abundance: .; j_gene: TRBJ2-1; v_gene: TRBV5-1; d_gene: .; CDR3aa: CASSLVAGEQFF; CDR3nt: TGCGCCAGCAGCTTGGTCGCGGGGGAGCAGTTCTTC
abundance: .; j_gene: TRBJ2-2; v_gene: TRBV5-6; d_gene: TRBD1; CDR3aa: CASSYRQGYTGELFF; CDR3nt: TGTGCCAGCAGCTACAGACAGGGTTACACCGGGGAGCTGTTTTTT
abundance: .; j_gene: TRBJ2-5; v_gene: TRBV27; d_gene: .; CDR3aa: CASSPVSVREETQYF; CDR3nt: TGTGCCAGCAGCCCCGTGTCAGTTCGGGAAGAGACCCAGTACTTC
abundance: .; j_gene: TRBJ2-5; v_gene: TRBV25-1; d_gene: .; CDR3aa: CASSEAPQYF; CDR3nt: TGTGCCAGCAGTGAGGCTCCCCAGTACTTC
abundance: .; j_gene: TRBJ2-7; v_gene: TRBV4-1; d_gene: .; CDR3aa: CASSQGMVGYEQYF; CDR3nt: TGCGCCAGCAGCCAAGGAATGGTCGGGTACGAGCAGTACTTC
abundance: .; j_gene: TRBJ2-5; v_gene: TRBV19; d_gene: .; CDR3aa: CASSGESAEYF; CDR3nt: TGTGCCAGTAGTGGAGAGAGCGCTGAGTACTTC
abundance: once; j_gene: TRBJ2-1; v_gene: TRBV27; d_gene: .; CDR3aa: CATVSRAPDSYNEQFF; CDR3nt: TGTGCCACCGTTTCCCGGGCGCCGGACTCCTACAATGAGCAGTTCTTC
abundance: .; j_gene: TRBJ2-7; v_gene: TRBV13; d_gene: .; CDR3aa: CASSFTLLYEQYF; CDR3nt: TGTGCCAGCAGCTTTACACTACTTTACGAGCAGTACTTC
abundance: .; j_gene: TRBJ2-2; v_gene: TRBV9; d_gene: .; CDR3aa: CASSGRDSAQLRNTGELFF; CDR3nt: TGTGCCAGCAGCGGCCGAGATAGCGCCCAATTACGAAACACCGGGGAGCTGTTTTTT
abundance: .; j_gene: TRBJ2-5; v_gene: TRBV29-1; d_gene: .; CDR3aa: CSVEDRWVWGGRETQYF; CDR3nt: TGCAGCGTTGAAGATCGGTGGGTGTGGGGGGGCAGGGAGACCCAGTACTTC
abundance: .; j_gene: TRBJ1-2; v_gene: TRBV19; d_gene: .; CDR3aa: CASLYSYGYTF; CDR3nt: TGTGCCAGTTTATACAGCTATGGCTACACCTTC
abundance: .; j_gene: TRBJ2-1; v_gene: TRBV5-1; d_gene: TRBD1; CDR3aa: CASSLPSPGTGAYNEQFF; CDR3nt: TGCGCCAGCAGCTTGCCTTCTCCCGGGACAGGGGCCTACAATGAGCAGTTCTTC
abundance: .; j_gene: TRBJ2-3; v_gene: TRBV9; d_gene: .; CDR3aa: CASSPGPTDTQYF; CDR3nt: TGTGCCAGCAGCCCAGGGCCCACAGATACGCAGTATTTT
abundance: .; j_gene: TRBJ2-1; v_gene: TRBV30; d_gene: .; CDR3aa: CAWREGSSYNEQFF; CDR3nt: TGTGCCTGGAGGGAGGGTTCCTCCTACAATGAGCAGTTCTTC
abundance: .; j_gene: TRBJ2-3; v_gene: TRBV7-7; d_gene: TRBD2; CDR3aa: CASSPREGSVADTQYF; CDR3nt: TGTGCCAGCAGCCCCCGGGAGGGATCAGTAGCAGATACGCAGTATTTT
abundance: .; j_gene: TRBJ2-4; v_gene: TRBV6-5; d_gene: TRBD2; CDR3aa: CASSYPGLAGENIQYF; CDR3nt: TGTGCCAGCAGTTACCCGGGACTAGCGGGAGAAAACATTCAGTACTTC
abundance: .; j_gene: TRBJ1-3; v_gene: TRBV18; d_gene: TRBD1; CDR3aa: CASSPGRDRFTSGNTIYF; CDR3nt: TGTGCCAGCTCACCAGGTCGGGACAGGTTCACCTCTGGAAACACCATATATTTT
abundance: .; j_gene: TRBJ2-7; v_gene: TRBV6-6; d_gene: TRBD1; CDR3aa: CASSTAGQGYEQYF; CDR3nt: TGTGCCAGCAGCACCGCGGGACAGGGATACGAGCAGTACTTC
abundance: .; j_gene: TRBJ2-7; v_gene: TRBV6-6; d_gene: .; CDR3aa: CASRQGSYEQYF; CDR3nt: TGTGCCAGCCGCCAGGGGTCTTACGAGCAGTACTTC
abundance: .; j_gene: TRBJ1-1; v_gene: TRBV28; d_gene: .; CDR3aa: CASRHIPVAEAFF; CDR3nt: TGTGCCAGCAGACACATTCCGGTGGCTGAAGCTTTCTTT
abundance: .; j_gene: TRBJ1-4; v_gene: TRBV7-9; d_gene: .; CDR3aa: CASSFPTGNEKLFF; CDR3nt: TGTGCCAGCAGCTTCCCCACCGGTAATGAAAAACTGTTTTTT
abundance: .; j_gene: TRBJ2-6; v_gene: TRBV30; d_gene: TRBD1; CDR3aa: CAWSAGTGGRGANVLTF; CDR3nt: TGTGCCTGGAGTGCCGGGACAGGTGGGAGGGGGGCCAACGTCCTGACTTTC
abundance: .; j_gene: TRBJ2-2; v_gene: TRBV10-3; d_gene: .; CDR3aa: CAISESSGTTNTGELFF; CDR3nt: TGTGCCATCAGTGAGTCGTCGGGGACAACGAACACCGGGGAGCTGTTTTTT
abundance: .; j_gene: TRBJ2-5; v_gene: TRBV4-1; d_gene: TRBD2; CDR3aa: CASSQGTSVLKETQYF; CDR3nt: TGCGCCAGCAGCCAGGGGACTAGCGTCTTGAAAGAGACCCAGTACTTC
abundance: .; j_gene: TRBJ1-2; v_gene: TRBV5-6; d_gene: .; CDR3aa: CASSFHRATGYTF; CDR3nt: TGTGCCAGCAGCTTCCACAGGGCGACTGGCTACACCTTC
abundance: .; j_gene: TRBJ1-5; v_gene: TRBV19; d_gene: .; CDR3aa: CASSRTDDQPQHF; CDR3nt: TGTGCCAGTAGTCGTACAGATGATCAGCCCCAGCATTTT
abundance: .; j_gene: TRBJ1-6; v_gene: TRBV9; d_gene: TRBD1; CDR3aa: CASSVAPGGANSPLHF; CDR3nt: TGTGCCAGCAGCGTAGCTCCAGGGGGCGCAAATTCACCCCTCCACTTT
abundance: once; j_gene: TRBJ2-2; v_gene: TRBV6-5; d_gene: .; CDR3aa: CASSLVGAPGTGELFF; CDR3nt: TGTGCCAGCAGTTTGGTCGGGGCTCCGGGCACCGGGGAGCTGTTTTTT
abundance: .; j_gene: TRBJ2-7; v_gene: TRBV7-9; d_gene: .; CDR3aa: CASSRAGSQPYEQYF; CDR3nt: TGTGCCAGCAGTCGGGCCGGGTCTCAACCCTACGAGCAGTACTTC
abundance: .; j_gene: TRBJ1-1; v_gene: TRBV5-1; d_gene: TRBD1; CDR3aa: CAGDREYPARTQAFF; CDR3nt: TGCGCCGGTGACAGGGAGTACCCCGCACGGACCCAAGCTTTCTTT
abundance: .; j_gene: TRBJ2-7; v_gene: TRBV28; d_gene: .; CDR3aa: CASIKDSATSYEQYF; CDR3nt: TGTGCCAGCATCAAGGACAGCGCCACTTCCTACGAGCAGTACTTC
abundance: .; j_gene: TRBJ1-2; v_gene: TRBV5-6; d_gene: .; CDR3aa: CASSLGQYYGYTF; CDR3nt: TGTGCCAGCAGCTTGGGGCAGTACTATGGCTACACCTTC
abundance: .; j_gene: TRBJ2-7; v_gene: TRBV14; d_gene: TRBD1; CDR3aa: CASSPGTGVAYEQYF; CDR3nt: TGTGCCAGCAGCCCGGGGACAGGGGTCGCCTACGAGCAGTACTTC
abundance: .; j_gene: TRBJ1-3; v_gene: TRBV9; d_gene: TRBD1; CDR3aa: CASSVGTGETGNTIYF; CDR3nt: TGTGCCAGCAGCGTAGGGACAGGGGAAACGGGAAACACCATATATTTT
abundance: .; j_gene: TRBJ2-3; v_gene: TRBV2; d_gene: .; CDR3aa: CASSEGMWTQYF; CDR3nt: TGTGCCAGCAGTGAAGGGATGTGGACGCAGTATTTT
abundance: .; j_gene: TRBJ2-3; v_gene: TRBV7-6; d_gene: .; CDR3aa: CASSLATTDTQYF; CDR3nt: TGTGCCAGCAGCTTAGCGACCACAGATACGCAGTATTTT
abundance: .; j_gene: TRBJ2-7; v_gene: TRBV7-9; d_gene: TRBD1; CDR3aa: CASSIGQDYEQYF; CDR3nt: TGTGCCAGCAGCATCGGACAGGACTACGAGCAGTACTTC